This TCR beta chain was identified during a study of identical twins. J lost 4 bases, V lost 3 bases, and 6 bases had no gene match. The germline V gene has CDR1 DFQATT and CDR2 SNEGSKA (reference sequence). The CDR3 loop spans 16 amino acids. TCRdb recomputed calls from the 5' RACE reads with MiXCR, one row per CDR3 protein. The sample lists 500,000 to 600,000 distinct CDR3 sequences, less than 25% occurring once. This sample was also put to use in a study of T cells expressing NK-cell markers.

The sequenced sample was CD4+ T cells sorted from blood. The sequence was obtained from a woman aged 18-29 years in good health. This chain links TRBV20-1 with TRBJ2-2; 12 nucleotides line up with TRBD2. This chain's CDR3 is CSARGAGLAGTGELFF. For the CDR3, the DNA is TGCAGTGCTAGGGGCGCGGGACTAGCGGGCACCGGGGAGCTGTTTTTT.